Each of the 30 T cell receptor beta chains below was sequenced from the same sample in a study of T cells in Graves' hyperthyroidism and ophthalmopathy. RNA transcripts were the template for amplifying TCR beta CDR3 regions. First-round RT-PCR with HTBI primers amplified the TCR CDR3 region. TCRdb ran MiXCR on the multiplex PCR reads and lists one entry per CDR3 protein. The sample consists of 500,000 to 600,000 distinct CDR3 sequences, about 45% of them appearing once. The sequenced material came from peripheral blood or thyroid tissue (not recorded which). The receptors were sampled from a woman under 30 with Graves' hyperthyroidism.

This clonotype qualifies as medium-sized. This chain connects TRBV10-3 to TRBJ1-1; the D gene is possibly TRBD1 (5 bases). This CDR3 spans 13 amino acids. V shed 6 bases and J shed 1 base, with 9 bases lying between them. Germline V CDR1 and CDR2: ENHRY, SYGVKD. The CDR3 loop reads CAISLQANTEAFF. DNA of the CDR3: TGTGCCATCAGCCTACAGGCGAACACTGAAGCTTTCTTT.

The chain couples TRBV5-1 to TRBJ2-7; no definite D call. The germline CDR1 and CDR2 sequences are SGHRS and YFSETQ. Trimming left V 2 bases short and J 4 bases short, with 16 bases between. The CDR3 consists of 15 residues. The CDR3 sequence is CASSFLEKAPYEQYF. CDR3 nucleotide sequence: TGCGCCAGCAGCTTTTTAGAGAAGGCGCCTTACGAGCAGTACTTC.

This clonotype has a count of ten or more. The rearrangement joins TRBV19 to TRBJ1-1, with D possibly TRBD1 on 6 matching bases. The CDR3 has 17 amino acids. V shed 4 bases and J shed 1 base, with 19 bases lying between them. CDR1 and CDR2 from the germline V gene are LNHDA and SQIVND (reference sequence). In nucleotides, the CDR3 is TGTGCCAGTAGTAGAGGGGGGAACAGCCTTCGGAACACTGAAGCTTTCTTT. Its translation: CASSRGGNSLRNTEAFF.

The chain carries TRBV11-2 and TRBJ2-7; 14 positions match TRBD2. The CDR3 consists of 15 residues. In germline, CDR1 is SGHAT, CDR2 FQNNGV. V gave up 3 bases and J gave up 7 bases; unmatched junction bases: 5. CDR3 protein: CASSLGLAGAGEQYF. The CDR3 DNA sequence: TGTGCCAGCAGCTTGGGACTAGCGGGAGCTGGGGAGCAGTACTTC.

This clonotype was detected ten times or more. The rearrangement joins TRBV20-1 to TRBJ1-5; tentative D call: TRBD1 (5 bases). The CDR3 contains 16 residues. In germline, CDR1 is DFQATT, CDR2 SNEGSKA (reference sequence). V was shortened by 0 bases and J by 2 bases, with 14 bases between the two germline ends. The CDR3 sequence: CSAREGAYMGNQPQHF. The CDR3 DNA follows: TGCAGTGCTAGAGAAGGGGCCTATATGGGCAATCAGCCCCAGCATTTT.

This chain connects TRBV29-1 to TRBJ1-1; no clear D. Per germline, CDR1 SQVTM and CDR2 ANQGSEA. CDR3 length: 13 residues. The germline V and J ends were trimmed by 0 bases and 2 bases, with 7 bases remaining between them. In nucleotides, the CDR3 is TGCAGCGTTGAAGATCGGGCTAACACTGAAGCTTTCTTT. It encodes CSVEDRANTEAFF.

A word on this clonotype: One end of the junction does not line up with germline, which may come from a read error. The chain has TRBV7-6 and TRBJ1-2, with 12 bases fitting TRBD1. CDR1 is SGHVS and CDR2 is FNYEAQ in the germline V gene. The CDR3 covers 19 residues. The DNA of the CDR3 is TGTGCCAACAGCGTCTACCGCCGGGACAGGGGGCGATTCAACTATGGCTACACCTTC. Translating it yields CANSVYRRDRGRFNYGYTF.

Notes on this clonotype: At one end, the junction sequence differs from germline, possibly due to a read error. This chain's CDR3 is CASSQEWGAEASF. The CDR3 region has the DNA TGCGCCAGCAGCCAAGAGTGGGGCGCAGAAGCTTCCTTT. The chain joins TRBV4-3 to TRBJ1-1; TRBD1 is a possible D gene (5 bases). CDR3 length: 13 amino acids. Germline V gene data show CDR1 as LGHNA and CDR2 as YSLEER.

This sequence joins TRBV2 and TRBJ1-1; TRBD1 might be the D (5 bases). V shed 5 bases and J shed 1 base, with 11 bases lying between them. The germline CDR1 and CDR2 sequences are SNHLY and FYNNEI. The CDR3 loop spans 14 amino acids. CDR3 residues: CASSRRGTNTEAFF. The CDR3 DNA is TGTGCCAGCAGTAGGAGGGGTACGAACACTGAAGCTTTCTTT.

This chain links TRBV14 with TRBJ2-5; the D gene is possibly TRBD2 (5 bases). The CDR3 is 13 residues long. Trimming shortened V by 5 bases and J by 5 bases, and 12 bases separated the two germline ends. CDR1 is SGHDN, CDR2 FVKESK, per germline. CDR3 bases: TGTGCCAGCAGCTGTCAAATAGCGGAGACCCAGTACTTC. Residues: CASSCQIAETQYF.

The chain joins TRBV2 to TRBJ1-5; 11 nucleotides match TRBD1. J lost 6 bases, V lost 5 bases, and 6 bases had no gene match. The CDR3 extends over 15 amino acids. Germline assignment: CDR1 SNHLY and CDR2 FYNNEI. CDR3 DNA: TGTGCCAGCAGTATGGACAGGGGGCGAGGTCAGCCCCAGCATTTT. It yields the protein CASSMDRGRGQPQHF.

This clonotype was detected ten times or more. Here the CDR3 reads CAISEWTSGSGADTQYF. CDR3 DNA sequence: TGTGCCATCAGTGAGTGGACTAGCGGGAGTGGGGCAGATACGCAGTATTTT. J is TRBJ2-3 and V is TRBV10-3, with 13 bases aligning to TRBD2. V was clipped by 1 base and J by 4 bases; unmatched bases: 5. The CDR3 runs to 17 residues. Germline-derived CDR1 and CDR2 are ENHRY and SYGVKD.

This chain joins TRBV19 and TRBJ2-2; D remains ambiguous. The germline V gene has CDR1 LNHDA and CDR2 SQIVND (reference sequence). The CDR3 runs to 14 residues. Between the trimmed V and J ends, which lost 1 base and 7 bases, there was a span of 10 bases. The CDR3 nucleotides are TGTGCCAGTAGTATAGCCCGTTTAGACGGGGAGCTGTTTTTT. As protein: CASSIARLDGELFF.

This clonotype has more than one count but fewer than ten. The chain is built from TRBV12-3 or TRBV12-4 and TRBJ1-1; no firm D call. The CDR3 is 13 amino acids. V lost 6 bases and J lost 1, with 9 bases in between. The DNA of the CDR3 is TGTGCCAGCAGCGACACTCAGAACACTGAAGCTTTCTTT. It encodes CASSDTQNTEAFF.

Many counts were recorded for this clonotype. The gene calls are TRBV25-1 and TRBJ1-2, with 7 bases matching TRBD1. The CDR3 contains 12 residues. The J segment lost 8 bases and the V segment lost 5 bases, leaving 5 bases of the junction unmatched. Germline loops: CDR1 MGHDK, CDR2 SYGVNS. CDR3 sequence: CASSSGGRGYTF. The CDR3 region has the DNA TGTGCCAGCAGTTCAGGGGGTAGAGGCTACACCTTC.

This clonotype was counted between two and nine times. The chain uses TRBV5-5 and TRBJ2-7; weak D call: TRBD1 (6 bases). The CDR3 covers 14 residues. Trimming took 3 bases from V and 1 from J, leaving 11 bases between them. Germline V gene data show CDR1 as SGHKS and CDR2 as YYEKEE (reference sequence). Here the CDR3 reads CASSSEQGSYEQYF. The CDR3 bases are TGTGCCAGCAGCTCGGAACAGGGTTCCTACGAGCAGTACTTC.

This clonotype has ten or more counts. The J gene is TRBJ2-6, the V gene TRBV7-8, with 8 positions matching TRBD1. V shed 1 base and J 0 bases; nucleotides not matched to a gene: 11. The length of the CDR3 is 20 residues. Germline V gene lookup returns CDR1 SGHVS and CDR2 FQNEAQ. CDR3 residues: CASSLVVVPGQDSGANVLTF. The CDR3 DNA reads TGTGCCAGCAGCTTAGTTGTGGTTCCGGGACAGGACTCTGGGGCCAACGTCCTGACTTTC.

This clonotype was found many times. This chain's CDR3 is CASSTLAGGGSGNTIYF. The DNA of the CDR3 is TGTGCCAGCAGCACGTTGGCCGGGGGCGGCTCTGGAAACACCATATATTTT. This chain links TRBV7-2 with TRBJ1-3; weak D call: TRBD1 (6 bases). Between the trimmed V and J ends, which lost 5 bases and 0 bases, there was a span of 17 bases. This CDR3 has 17 amino acids. Germline CDR1 is SGHTA and CDR2 is FQGNSA.

This clonotype came up many times. DNA of the CDR3: TGTGCCAGCAGCTCTGGGGAGATAGGAAGGGAGCAGTACTTC. It encodes CASSSGEIGREQYF. The gene calls are TRBV7-2 and TRBJ2-7; D may be TRBD2 (5 bases). This CDR3 comprises 14 residues. V was cut by 4 bases and J by 7 bases, with 17 bases left in between. Germline values: CDR1 SGHTA, CDR2 FQGNSA.

As regards this clonotype: The conserved phenylalanine or tryptophan is not found at the CDR3 terminus, so this likely reflects a read error. The chain employs TRBV4-3 and TRBJ1-2; a possible D gene is TRBD1 (5 bases). The CDR3 has 15 residues. The ends were cut back, 4 bases at V and 7 bases at J, with 19 bases in the middle. Germline V gene lookup returns CDR1 LGHNA and CDR2 YSLEER. CDR3 coding DNA: TGCGCCAGCAGCCCAATATACACCGTCGGGGCTGGCTACACCCTC. This sequence encodes CASSPIYTVGAGYTL.

The chain recombines TRBV10-3 with TRBJ1-6, with a weak D call TRBD1 (5 bases). Germline CDR1 is ENHRY and CDR2 is SYGVKD. CDR3 length equals 16 residues. V lost 10 bases, J lost 7 bases, and 23 bases lay in between. CDR3 sequence (DNA): TGTGCCACCCACCCCGCAGAGGGCAGGGAGAATTCACCCCTCCACTTT. Translated: CATHPAEGRENSPLHF.

This clonotype was seen many times. The V and J genes are TRBV27 and TRBJ1-2; the match to TRBD1 covers 7 bases. The V gene end was trimmed by 3 bases and the J gene end by 0 bases; junction bases not matched to a gene: 1. The germline gives CDR1 MNHEY, CDR2 SMNVEV (reference sequence). The CDR3 is made up of 14 amino acids. This CDR3 is CASSFDRANYGYTF. Written as DNA, the CDR3 is TGTGCCAGCAGTTTTGACAGGGCTAACTATGGCTACACCTTC.

This clonotype appeared many times. V and J are TRBV12-3 or TRBV12-4 and TRBJ1-5; D remains ambiguous. CDR3 length: 15 amino acids. V was trimmed by 5 bases and J by 8 bases, leaving 19 bases between them. The CDR3 here is CASSREAAPPEPQHF. The CDR3 nucleotides read TGTGCCAGCAGTAGGGAGGCAGCCCCGCCGGAGCCCCAGCATTTT.

This chain uses TRBV27 with TRBJ1-5; 8 positions match TRBD1. V was clipped by 5 bases and J by 7 bases; unmatched bases: 16. This CDR3 has 17 residues. The germline gives CDR1 MNHEY, CDR2 SMNVEV (reference sequence). CDR3 amino acids: CASSLSETGDGEQPQHF. Here the CDR3 DNA reads TGTGCCAGCAGTCTCTCCGAGACAGGGGATGGCGAGCAGCCCCAGCATTTT.

This clonotype was detected ten times or more. This chain connects TRBV5-1 to TRBJ2-7; no clear D. The V gene lost 1 base and the J gene lost 3 bases, with 14 bases spanning the gap. The germline CDR1 and CDR2 sequences are SGHRS and YFSETQ. CDR3 length: 15 amino acids. The CDR3 DNA reads as TGCGCCAGCAGCTTGCGTGATGGCAGTTTCTACGAGCAGTACTTC. Translating gives CASSLRDGSFYEQYF.

The V call is TRBV7-8, the J call TRBJ2-3, with 8 bases lining up with TRBD2. This CDR3 has 16 residues. V was clipped by 9 bases and J by 6 bases; unmatched bases: 17. Germline V gene sequence: CDR1 SGHVS, CDR2 FQNEAQ. The CDR3 DNA sequence: TGTGCCAGTAGTCCCAGGGGTAGCGGGGCCACGGATACGCAGTATTTT. This codes for CASSPRGSGATDTQYF.

The DNA for the CDR3 is TGTGCCTGGACCCTTGGGACAGTGAACACTGAAGCTTTCTTT. The encoded protein is CAWTLGTVNTEAFF. V gene TRBV30 combines with J gene TRBJ1-1, with 7 bases aligning to TRBD1. Trimming at V came to 4 bases and at J to 0 bases, leaving 5 bases not matched to a gene. Germline V gene lookup returns CDR1 GTSNPN and CDR2 SVGIG (reference sequence). The CDR3 sequence is 14 residues long.

This clonotype was seen repeatedly, ten times or more. The chain employs TRBV4-1 and TRBJ1-6; TRBD1 aligns across 9 bases. The trim removed 6 bases at V and 8 bases at J, leaving 8 bases unmatched. CDR1 is MGHRA and CDR2 is YSYEKL in the germline V gene. The CDR3 is 15 amino acids. The CDR3 bases are TGCGCCAGCAGGCAGACAGGGGGTAAGGATTCACCCCTCCACTTT. Translated, it gives CASRQTGGKDSPLHF.

The CDR3 loop is CASSSRDVNIQYF. The CDR3 DNA sequence: TGTGCCAGCAGCTCCAGGGACGTAAACATTCAGTACTTC. The chain couples TRBV11-3 to TRBJ2-4; D might be TRBD1 or TRBD2, each matching 5 bases. V was clipped by 4 bases and J by 6 bases, with 10 bases between them. CDR1 is SGHNT, CDR2 YENEEA, per germline. The CDR3 extends over 13 amino acids. The full variable domain, rest sourced from reference TRBV11-3 and TRBJ2-4, is EAGVVQSPRYKIIEKKQPVAFWCNPISGHNTLYWYLQNLGQGPELLIRYENEEAVDDSQLPKDRFSAERLKGVDSTLKIQPAELGDSAVYLCASSSRDVNIQYFGAGTRLSVL.

The CDR3 sequence is CASSYSGRDYSETQYF. CDR3 DNA: TGTGCCAGCAGCTATAGCGGGAGGGACTATTCTGAGACCCAGTACTTC. V gene TRBV7-9 combines with J gene TRBJ2-5, with TRBD2 matching over 11 bases. This CDR3 spans 16 amino acids. V dropped 4 bases and J dropped 5; count of bases not matched to a gene: 9. The germline V gene encodes CDR1 SEHNR and CDR2 FQNEAQ (reference sequence).